Listed below are T cell receptor beta chains from one sample, sequenced in a study of cytomegalovirus exposure and HLA in healthy donors. Clones were sequenced by immunoSEQ multiplex PCR, and TCRdb holds only the in-frame ones, with some missing. This listing includes 150,000 to 200,000 clones. Material for sequencing was PBMCs. The receptors derive from a woman younger than 35 in good health and CMV-seropositive. CDR3s include the opening cysteine and the closing phenylalanine or tryptophan. The D gene is left open where the match is weak.

v_call	d_call	j_call	cdr3_nt	cdr3_aa
TRBV9	-	TRBJ2-5	TGTGCCAGCAGCGCCTATGAGGGGACCCAGTACTTC	CASSAYEGTQYF
TRBV7-7	TRBD2	TRBJ2-1	TGTGCTAGCAGCTCCGGGGGGACTGAGCAGTTCTTC	CASSSGGTEQFF
TRBV30	-	TRBJ1-2	TGTGCCTGGAGTACATCGGGACTCTCTAACTATGGCTACACCTTC	CAWSTSGLSNYGYTF
TRBV10-3	-	TRBJ1-1	TGTGCCATCTCTAGGACAGAAAACACTGAAGCTTTCTTT	CAISRTENTEAFF
TRBV2	TRBD1	TRBJ1-2	TGTGCCAGCAGTTCCGGGACAGGAAACTATGGCTACACCTTC	CASSSGTGNYGYTF
TRBV10-3	TRBD1	TRBJ1-1	TGTGCCATCAGTGAGAACGGACAGGGGAACACTGAAGCTTTCTTT	CAISENGQGNTEAFF
TRBV6-5	-	TRBJ1-1	TGTGCCAGCAGTTACCGGGGGTCTGAAGCTTTCTTT	CASSYRGSEAFF
TRBV6-5	TRBD2	TRBJ2-1	TGTGCCAGCAGTTACGACGGGAGGGCCAATGAGCAGTTCTTC	CASSYDGRANEQFF
TRBV11-2	-	TRBJ2-3	TGTGCTTCGGAGGGGCCGAAGTTTGATACGCAGTATTTT	CASEGPKFDTQYF
TRBV2	-	TRBJ1-2	TGTGCCAGCAGCCGAGACGGACTGCTGAACTATGGCTACACCTTC	CASSRDGLLNYGYTF
TRBV6-5	-	TRBJ2-4	TGTGCCAGCAGGAGTACAGGGCTAGCCAAAAACATTCAGTACTTC	CASRSTGLAKNIQYF